One and the same sample provided the 16 T cell receptor beta chains below, sequenced in a study of a mutant IDH1 vaccine in newly diagnosed glioma. Indicated time point: week 23, last vaccination. Topical imiquimod was applied with each vaccine dose, which held 300 ug of mutant IDH1 20-mer peptide. Their specific antigens are unknown. TCRdb's copy holds only in-frame clones and misses some; the assay was immunoSEQ multiplex PCR. The sample has fewer than 45,000 clones; 65% to 80% are singletons. This specimen was PBMCs, taken from a glioma patient whose treatment included an IDH1 peptide vaccine. These receptors were collected from a man aged 50-59 years with glioma.

The chain couples TRBV30 to TRBJ1-3; D call uncertain. Trimming shortened V by 3 bases and J by 6 bases, and 9 bases separated the two germline ends. CDR3 length equals 12 residues. In germline, CDR1 is GTSNPN, CDR2 SVGIG (reference sequence). CDR3 DNA: TGTGCCTGGAGCAGTTCATCAAACACCATATATTTT. This sequence encodes CAWSSSSNTIYF. Together with reference TRBV30 and TRBJ1-3, the CDR3 gives the full variable domain: SQTIHQWPATLVQPVGSPLSLECTVEGTSNPNLYWYRQAAGRGLQLLFYSVGIGQISSEVPQNLSASRPQDRQFILSSKKLLLSDSGFYLCAWSSSSNTIYFGEGSWLTVV.

The rearrangement joins TRBV2 to TRBJ1-5, with TRBD1 matching over 8 bases. Per germline, CDR1 SNHLY and CDR2 FYNNEI. After removal of 7 bases from V and 3 bases from J, the junction contained 2 bases not matched to a gene. The CDR3 runs to 13 residues. This CDR3 is CASTTGVNQPQHF. Written as DNA, the CDR3 is TGTGCCAGCACGACAGGGGTCAATCAGCCCCAGCATTTT.

The V call is TRBV6-1, the J call TRBJ2-3; 13 bases agree with TRBD2. Germline assignment: CDR1 MNHNS and CDR2 SASEGT. With 2 bases clipped from V and 5 bases from J, the junction kept 4 bases outside the gene matches. This CDR3 region has 16 residues. The CDR3 DNA sequence: TGTGCCAGCAGTGAACTACTAGCGGGGGGGAAAGATACGCAGTATTTT. Amino acid sequence: CASSELLAGGKDTQYF.

The chain recombines TRBV14 with TRBJ1-6; D is perhaps TRBD1 (5 bases). CDR3 length: 16 residues. The V gene's germline CDR1 is SGHDN and CDR2 FVKESK. V was pared by 0 bases and J by 8 bases, with 14 bases between. CDR3 sequence: CASSQDHPRGDSPLHF. The CDR3 DNA follows: TGTGCCAGCAGCCAAGATCACCCTCGAGGGGATTCACCCCTCCACTTT.

This chain uses TRBV2 with TRBJ1-2; no definite D call. Germline CDR1 reads SNHLY; CDR2 reads FYNNEI. V was clipped by 6 bases and J by 10 bases, with 12 bases between them. This CDR3 is 11 amino acids long. The CDR3 is CASRASGDYTF. The CDR3, as DNA: TGTGCCAGCAGGGCTTCTGGAGACTACACCTTC.

The chain uses TRBV5-1 and TRBJ1-6; TRBD1 might be the D (5 bases). The CDR3 runs 14 residues. CDR1 and CDR2 (germline): SGHRS, YFSETQ. Trimming took off 0 bases at V and 5 bases at J, with 6 bases between the two ends. The CDR3 loop reads CASSLGQNNSPLHF. The CDR3 coding sequence is TGCGCCAGCAGCTTGGGACAGAATAATTCACCCCTCCACTTT. Full variable domain (rest looked up from reference TRBV5-1 and TRBJ1-6): KAGVTQTPRYLIKTRGQQVTLSCSPISGHRSVSWYQQTPGQGLQFLFEYFSETQRNKGNFPGRFSGRQFSNSRSEMNVSTLELGDSALYLCASSLGQNNSPLHFGNGTRLTVT.

This chain joins TRBV15 and TRBJ2-1; 10 positions match TRBD1. V lost 2 bases, J lost 3 bases, and 4 bases stayed unmatched. The germline CDR1 and CDR2 sequences are LNHNV and YYDKDF (reference sequence). The length of the CDR3 is 16 residues. The CDR3, as DNA: TGTGCCACCAGCAGAACGACAGGGGGCTTCTACAATGAGCAGTTCTTC. Its protein product is CATSRTTGGFYNEQFF.

The chain couples TRBV5-6 to TRBJ2-3; the match to TRBD2 covers 12 bases. The germline V gene has CDR1 SGHDT and CDR2 YYEEEE. J gave up 6 bases and V 1 base, and 3 bases lay outside the gene matches. CDR3 length: 15 amino acids. Here the CDR3 reads CASSLLAGGPDTQYF. For the CDR3, the DNA is TGTGCCAGCAGCTTGCTAGCGGGGGGGCCGGATACGCAGTATTTT.

The chain combines TRBV19 with TRBJ2-1; TRBD1 aligns across 9 bases. Germline V gives CDR1 LNHDA, CDR2 SQIVND (reference sequence). The V and J ends lost 5 bases and 4 bases, in that order; junction bases with no gene match: 9. The CDR3 contains 16 residues. CDR3 residues: CASSALQGARYNEQFF. The CDR3 coding sequence is TGTGCCAGTAGTGCCCTACAGGGGGCAAGGTACAATGAGCAGTTCTTC.

This clone was found a few times. The CDR3 DNA is TGTGCCAGCAGTTTGGATCCAGGGGGCTCCTACAATGAGCAGTTCTTC. It yields the protein CASSLDPGGSYNEQFF. The J gene is TRBJ2-1, the V gene TRBV28, with 7 nucleotides matching TRBD1. This CDR3 has 16 amino acids. Germline assignment: CDR1 MDHEN and CDR2 SYDVKM. V lost 3 bases and J lost 0; bases outside the gene matches: 5.

The chain joins TRBV18 to TRBJ1-4; 8 nucleotides agree with TRBD1. The CDR3 has 14 amino acids. In germline, CDR1 is KGHSH, CDR2 LQKENI. The V and J ends lost 6 bases and 4 bases, in that order; junction bases with no gene match: 4. As DNA, the CDR3 is TGTGCCAGCTCGTCGACAGGGGATAATGAAAAACTGTTTTTT. This gives the protein CASSSTGDNEKLFF.

V and J are TRBV6-5 and TRBJ1-1; 10 bases are a match to TRBD1. The CDR3 spans 15 residues. Trimming took 2 bases from V and 3 from J; bases not matched to a gene: 3. Per the germline V gene, CDR1 is MNHEY and CDR2 is SVGAGI. CDR3 nucleotides: TGTGCCAGCAGTTACGTTGGGACAGGGGACACTGAAGCTTTCTTT. This sequence encodes CASSYVGTGDTEAFF.

Written as DNA, the CDR3 is TGTGCCAGCAGTTACTCCTTCCCGGGGGGCAGGTCACCCCTCCACTTT. It encodes CASSYSFPGGRSPLHF. J is TRBJ1-6 and V is TRBV6-5, with D perhaps TRBD1 (6 bases). CDR1 MNHEY and CDR2 SVGAGI come from the germline V gene. The germline V and J ends were trimmed by 0 bases and 10 bases, with 16 bases remaining between them. This CDR3 region has 16 residues.

This sequence joins TRBV19 and TRBJ2-7; TRBD1 matches at 9 bases. Losses at the gene ends were 6 bases for V and 2 bases for J; bases not matched to a gene: 5. CDR3 size: 14 residues. The germline CDR1 and CDR2 sequences are LNHDA and SQIVND (reference sequence). CDR3 region: CASRPQGAPYEQYF. The CDR3 region has the DNA TGTGCCAGTAGGCCACAGGGGGCTCCCTACGAGCAGTACTTC.

By frequency in the sample, this clone is medium-sized. The chain links TRBV9 to TRBJ2-7; D may be TRBD1 (6 bases). The V gene's germline CDR1 is SGDLS and CDR2 YYNGEE. The CDR3 runs 15 residues. The V end lost 0 bases, the J end lost 2 bases, and 12 bases lay between the germline ends. DNA for the CDR3: TGTGCCAGCAGCGTAGCCGAGGACAGAGCCTACGAGCAGTACTTC. Protein product: CASSVAEDRAYEQYF.

The chain joins TRBV5-1 to TRBJ2-2, with TRBD1 identical over 11 bases. CDR1 is SGHRS, CDR2 YFSETQ, per germline. There are 15 residues in the CDR3. Trimming took 4 bases from V and 6 from J; bases not matched to a gene: 5. CDR3 nucleotides: TGCGCCAGCAGCCAAGGGACAGGGGGGGCCGGGGAGCTGTTTTTT. It is translated as CASSQGTGGAGELFF.